This is a list of T cell receptor beta chains from one sample in a study of T cells in localized non-small cell lung cancer. The data were produced by immunoSEQ multiplex PCR, yet TCRdb's version contains in-frame clones alone and is incomplete. Among 65,000 to 80,000 clones listed, about 88% were seen once. Specimen: peripheral blood, collected before any cancer treatment. These receptors were collected from a female donor over 55 with stage I lung adenocarcinoma. CDR3s include the opening cysteine and the closing phenylalanine or tryptophan. Fields, in order: V gene, J gene, clone size, D gene, CDR3 protein, CDR3 DNA. The D gene is left open where the match is weak. Rows give clone size only sometimes, using once, few, many, or a class for an expanded clone.

TRBV5-4	TRBJ2-1	NA	NA	CASSFDVGAAYNEQFF	TGTGCCAGCAGCTTTGATGTGGGGGCGGCTTACAATGAGCAGTTCTTC
TRBV4-1	TRBJ1-5	NA	TRBD1	CASSQDRNRGEPQHF	TGCGCCAGCAGCCAAGATCGCAACAGGGGAGAGCCCCAGCATTTT
TRBV2	TRBJ1-2	once	TRBD1	CASRRGQGSGYTF	TGTGCCAGCAGACGCGGACAGGGCTCAGGCTACACCTTC
TRBV11-3	TRBJ2-2	NA	NA	CASSSRVPGELFF	TGTGCCAGCAGCTCCAGGGTCCCCGGGGAGCTGTTTTTT
TRBV6-6	TRBJ1-5	NA	NA	CASSSTDQPQHF	TGTGCCAGCAGTTCTACAGATCAGCCCCAGCATTTT
TRBV5-1	TRBJ1-4	once	TRBD1	CASRLDRANEKLFF	TGCGCCAGCAGATTGGACAGGGCAAATGAAAAACTGTTTTTT
TRBV5-1	TRBJ1-3	NA	NA	CASSLGQERGNTIYF	TGCGCCAGCAGCTTGGGGCAGGAGCGGGGAAACACCATATATTTT
TRBV18	TRBJ2-7	NA	NA	CASSPPAGRITYEQYF	TGTGCCAGCTCACCACCCGCAGGCAGGATTACCTACGAGCAGTACTTC
TRBV19	TRBJ2-4	once	TRBD1	CASSMGTGGPGPLNF	TGTGCCAGTAGTATGGGTACAGGGGGCCCGGGACCATTGAACTTC
TRBV2	TRBJ2-5	few	TRBD2	CASRSGGALETQYF	TGTGCCAGCAGGAGCGGGGGGGCCTTAGAGACCCAGTACTTC
TRBV29-1	TRBJ1-2	NA	NA	CSVEERQSYTF	TGCAGCGTTGAAGAACGACAGAGCTACACCTTC
TRBV4-1	TRBJ2-5	NA	TRBD1	CASSTRQGETQYF	TGCGCCAGCAGCACACGACAGGGGGAGACCCAGTACTTC
TRBV27	TRBJ2-3	NA	TRBD2	CASSRGGRVTDTQYF	TGTGCCAGCAGTCGGGGGGGGCGCGTTACGGATACGCAGTATTTT
TRBV4-1	TRBJ2-5	NA	TRBD2	CASSQGNGGARETQYF	TGCGCCAGCAGCCAAGGGAACGGGGGGGCGCGGGAGACCCAGTACTTC
TRBV28	TRBJ1-5	NA	NA	CASTFDTNNQPQHF	TGTGCCAGCACCTTCGACACAAACAATCAGCCCCAGCATTTT
TRBV29-1	TRBJ2-7	few	TRBD1	CSVATGGYYEQYF	TGCAGCGTTGCGACAGGGGGCTACTACGAGCAGTACTTC
TRBV5-1	TRBJ2-2	few	NA	CASYMGNSGSGELFF	TGCGCCAGCTATATGGGCAACTCGGGCTCCGGGGAGCTGTTTTTT
TRBV7-2	TRBJ2-5	NA	NA	CASSLGRLVEETQYF	TGTGCCAGCAGCTTAGGACGACTAGTTGAGGAGACCCAGTACTTC
TRBV6-5	TRBJ1-2	NA	NA	CASSYNRRLYTF	TGTGCCAGCAGTTACAACCGTCGGCTCTACACCTTC
TRBV7-2	TRBJ2-5	NA	TRBD1	CASSRGGNQETQYF	TGTGCCAGCAGCCGAGGGGGCAACCAAGAGACCCAGTACTTC
TRBV5-1	TRBJ2-1	NA	NA	CASPDRPEGEQFF	TGCGCCAGCCCCGACAGGCCAGAGGGTGAGCAGTTCTTC
TRBV20-1	TRBJ2-3	NA	NA	CSAGDWDTQYF	TGCAGTGCGGGAGATTGGGATACGCAGTATTTT
TRBV11-3	TRBJ2-4	NA	TRBD1	CASRVTGAENIQYF	TGTGCCAGCAGGGTTACAGGGGCAGAAAACATTCAGTACTTC
TRBV29-1	TRBJ2-5	NA	TRBD2	CSSLGGGPQETQYF	TGCAGCTCCCTCGGCGGGGGGCCTCAAGAGACCCAGTACTTC
TRBV7-2	TRBJ1-2	once	NA	CASSLNQGPNYGYTF	TGTGCCAGCAGCTTAAATCAGGGTCCAAACTATGGCTACACCTTC
TRBV7-2	TRBJ1-1	few	NA	CASSLGGRIEAFF	TGTGCCAGCAGCTTAGGGGGACGGATTGAAGCTTTCTTT
TRBV27	TRBJ1-3	NA	TRBD1	CASSFTGEGNTIYF	TGTGCCAGCAGTTTTACAGGGGAAGGAAACACCATATATTTT
TRBV18	TRBJ1-3	NA	NA	CASSPGPQGFSGNTIYF	TGTGCCAGCTCACCAGGACCACAGGGATTCTCTGGAAACACCATATATTTT
TRBV27	TRBJ2-3	NA	TRBD1	CASSFRQGDDTQYF	TGTGCCAGCAGTTTCAGACAGGGTGATGATACGCAGTATTTT
TRBV6-1	TRBJ1-4	NA	NA	CASSVTGEKLFF	TGTGCCAGCAGTGTGACTGGTGAAAAACTGTTTTTT
TRBV7-2	TRBJ2-7	NA	TRBD1	CASSRRGTGTTYEQYF	TGTGCCAGCAGCCGGCGGGGGACAGGGACAACCTACGAGCAGTACTTC
TRBV10-3	TRBJ2-5	NA	NA	CAIRGDTRETQYF	TGTGCCATCAGAGGGGACACCAGAGAGACCCAGTACTTC
TRBV5-1	TRBJ2-5	NA	TRBD2	CASSLVGTSGKTQYF	TGCGCCAGCAGCTTGGTCGGGACTAGTGGGAAGACCCAGTACTTC
TRBV5-1	TRBJ1-2	many	TRBD1	CASSLGTGRLGNGYTF	TGCGCCAGCAGCTTGGGGACAGGCCGCCTAGGTAATGGCTACACCTTC
TRBV5-3	TRBJ2-6	NA	NA	CAGRGGSGANVLTF	TGTGCCGGTAGGGGAGGCTCTGGGGCCAACGTCCTGACTTTC
TRBV7-3	TRBJ1-1	few	NA	CASSLTLGGQAEAFF	TGTGCCAGCAGCTTAACGTTAGGGGGGCAAGCTGAAGCTTTCTTT
TRBV4-3	TRBJ2-1	NA	NA	CASSQAQNNEQFF	TGCGCCAGCAGCCAAGCGCAGAATAATGAGCAGTTCTTC
TRBV6-8	TRBJ2-7	NA	NA	CASSCVGTLQPTSYEQYF	TGTGCCAGCAGTTGCGTGGGAACCCTCCAACCAACATCTTACGAGCAGTACTTC
TRBV10-3	TRBJ1-2	NA	NA	CAISESDYTGGPGGYTF	TGTGCCATCAGTGAGTCTGACTATACGGGGGGCCCCGGGGGCTACACCTTC
TRBV29-1	TRBJ1-1	few	NA	CSVDLGGLGTEAFF	TGCAGCGTGGACCTTGGGGGCTTGGGCACTGAAGCTTTCTTT
TRBV7-7	TRBJ2-1	once	TRBD2	CASILSRAGGKLSSYNEQFF	TGTGCCAGCATCCTTTCGCGAGCGGGAGGGAAATTGAGCTCCTACAATGAGCAGTTCTTC